This TCR beta chain came from a study of OX40 agonist ivuxolimab in advanced cancers. Broadly, across the study: Ivuxolimab was a fully human IgG2 agonistic monoclonal antibody targeting the costimulatory receptor OX40 (CD134). The purpose of peripheral TCRbeta sequencing was to test whether ivuxolimab changed TCR sequence diversity and led to clonal T-cell expansion. Partial responses occurred in three dose-escalation patients, of whom one had hepatocellular carcinoma and two had cutaneous melanoma. Of the approximately 50 dose-escalation patients, hepatocellular carcinoma was present in approximately 20, melanoma in roughly 15, renal cell carcinoma in 9 and head and neck cancer in 9. Intravenous ivuxolimab was administered to patients every 2 weeks at six dose levels: 0.01, 0.1, 0.3, 1.5, 3 and 10 mg/kg. A male proportion of approximately 83% and a mean age of approximately 58 years, ranging from about 23 to 90, were recorded for the dose-escalation cohort. Patients were allowed to have had prior anti-PD-1, anti-PD-L1 or anti-CTLA-4 therapy, and approximately 41% of the dose-escalation patients had previously received checkpoint inhibitors. The paper covers the monotherapy dose-escalation part of the phase I ivuxolimab trial, which included N ≈ 50 patients.

The CDR3 sequence holds 14 residues, the cysteine and phenylalanine included. Solely the CDR3 DNA is kept, with 42 bases framed from the first base. V gives up 7 bases and J gives up 2 bases, and the segment between their germline ends measures 11 bases. From a lookup of the germline V gene, CDR1 and CDR2 are MDHEN and SYDVKM. Patients with a history of autoimmune disease or receiving systemic immunosuppression were excluded from the trial. Peripheral blood for TCR sequencing was collected from all dose cohorts at baseline, on cycle 4 day 1, and on cycle 7 day 1. Samples came from an open-label, multicenter, first-in-human phase I dose-escalation trial of ivuxolimab. Adults with locally advanced or metastatic melanoma, renal cell carcinoma, hepatocellular carcinoma or head and neck squamous cell carcinoma were enrolled in the trial. Before TCR sequencing, CD4+ T cells and CD8+ T cells from peripheral blood were sorted into separate populations.

This clone was seen more than once but under ten times. No cognate antigen has been identified for it. Base qualities are not recorded, but no much larger clone differs from it by a single base. Overall study outcomes, separate from this receptor: After ivuxolimab, more expanded clones were found on average in CD8+ T cells than in CD4+ T cells. The antigen specificity of the clonally expanded peripheral T cells was not determined. At doses of 0.1 to 3.0 mg/kg, clonal expansion of both CD4+ and CD8+ blood T cells was observed from baseline to week 6. Partial responders in the 0.1-3.0 mg/kg groups had among the lowest normalized peripheral clonal expansion, especially among CD8+ T cells. Low levels of normalized T-cell clonal expansion were also seen in some nonresponding patients.

Genomic DNA was isolated from the sorted cells so that the TCRbeta CDR3 region could be sequenced. The immunoSEQ Assay was used to sequence the TCRbeta CDR3 regions. Imported from immuneACCESS, the table was reduced by TCRdb to in-frame sequences with V and J called. These copies leave out some clones; in studies compared against another copy, an unresolved V gene accounts for under half, and the cause of the remainder is not known. The sample profile shows 35,000 to 55,000 clones; about four fifths of them were found once. The ten largest clonotypes hold 10% of the sample. This TCR came from an adult with an advanced solid tumor such as melanoma, head and neck, liver or kidney cancer. In this chain, TRBV28 is recombined with TRBJ1-4; confidence is insufficient to name the D gene. The sequenced sample was CD4+ or CD8+ T cells sorted from blood, obtained in a trial of the OX40 agonist ivuxolimab. The nucleotide sequence reads as follows: TGTGCCAGCAAGCTTTCCGGGACTAATGAAAAACTGTTTTTT. This yields the protein CASKLSGTNEKLFF.